Below, 11 T cell receptor beta chains from the same sample are listed, as sequenced in a study of T cell responses to AZD1222 COVID-19 vaccine. Clones were read by immunoSEQ multiplex PCR, and TCRdb kept only the in-frame ones, dropping some. The sample carries some 200,000 clones, roughly 88% recorded once. The specimen was peripheral blood, collected on day 0 of AZD1222 vaccination. The receptors shown here come from an adult in good health.

This chain uses TRBV4-2 with TRBJ1-2; 7 bases match TRBD1. The CDR3 is made up of 16 amino acids. Germline lookup yields CDR1 LGHNA and CDR2 YNFKEQ. J gave up 4 bases and V 0 bases, and 8 bases lay outside the gene matches. CDR3 residues: CASSQDPAGGGYGYTF. CDR3 DNA: TGTGCCAGCAGCCAAGATCCAGCAGGGGGAGGCTATGGCTACACCTTC.

This chain links TRBV11-2 with TRBJ2-1; D call uncertain. V was clipped by 0 bases and J by 8 bases, with 5 bases between them. The germline CDR1 and CDR2 sequences are SGHAT and FQNNGV. This CDR3 spans 12 amino acids. DNA of the CDR3: TGTGCCAGCAGCTTAGACCTATATGAGCAGTTCTTC. This gives the protein CASSLDLYEQFF.

The CDR3 here is CASSSSDRGLKGYTF. The CDR3 nucleotides read TGTGCCAGCAGCTCCTCAGACAGGGGGTTGAAGGGCTACACCTTC. The chain links TRBV7-9 to TRBJ1-2; TRBD1 aligns across 9 bases. The CDR3 loop spans 15 amino acids. The germline CDR1 and CDR2 sequences are SEHNR and FQNEAQ (reference sequence). Trimming cost V 4 bases and J 8 bases; bases outside gene matches: 11.

This chain links TRBV18 with TRBJ1-1, with unresolved D. The ends were cut back, 3 bases at V and 5 bases at J, with 10 bases in the middle. The CDR3 runs to 13 residues. The germline V gene has CDR1 KGHSH and CDR2 LQKENI. The CDR3 nucleotides are TGTGCCAGCTCACCGACCCCGAGAACTGAAGCTTTCTTT. Its translation is CASSPTPRTEAFF.

The chain has TRBV19 and TRBJ2-1; D possibly corresponds to TRBD2 (6 bases). Trimming took off 3 bases at V and 4 bases at J, with 13 bases between the two ends. The CDR3 covers 15 residues. Germline loops: CDR1 LNHDA, CDR2 SQIVND (reference sequence). For the CDR3, the DNA is TGTGCCAGTAGTATCGTCCGGGGGAATTACAATGAGCAGTTCTTC. Its translation: CASSIVRGNYNEQFF.

The chain recombines TRBV6-5 with TRBJ1-3; D is ambiguous. CDR1 and CDR2 (germline): MNHEY, SVGAGI. V was trimmed by 6 bases and J by 0 bases, leaving 12 bases between them. The CDR3 is 15 residues long. DNA of the CDR3: TGTGCCAGCAGACCTTACCCAACCTCTGGAAACACCATATATTTT. It is translated as CASRPYPTSGNTIYF.

The rearrangement uses TRBV5-6 and TRBJ2-3; D gene unclear. CDR3 size: 15 residues. Germline V gives CDR1 SGHDT, CDR2 YYEEEE. The V gene lost 0 bases and the J gene lost 4 bases, with 12 bases spanning the gap. CDR3 sequence: CASSLEGVWSDTQYF. The CDR3 coding sequence is TGTGCCAGCAGCTTGGAGGGCGTCTGGTCAGATACGCAGTATTTT.

This chain uses TRBV6-2 or TRBV6-3 with TRBJ2-1; 8 bases align to TRBD1. Germline V lookup: CDR1 MNHEY, CDR2 SVGEGT. J lost 7 bases, V lost 4 bases, and 9 bases had no gene match. CDR3 length: 15 amino acids. The CDR3 nucleotides read TGTGCCAGCAGTTCAAACCGGGACAGGAGTAATGAGCAGTTCTTC. This encodes CASSSNRDRSNEQFF.

The chain is built from TRBV5-8 and TRBJ1-5; 8 bases are shared with TRBD1. With 5 bases clipped from V and 4 bases from J, the junction kept 5 bases outside the gene matches. The CDR3 length is 14 residues. Per the germline V gene, CDR1 is SGHTS and CDR2 is YDEGEE. CDR3 sequence: CASSDRGVNQPQHF. In DNA form, the CDR3 reads TGTGCCAGCAGTGACAGGGGCGTTAATCAGCCCCAGCATTTT.

The chain links TRBV10-2 to TRBJ1-1; a possible D gene is TRBD1 (5 bases). The germline gives CDR1 WSHSY, CDR2 SAAADI. V gave up 3 bases and J gave up 1 base, with 6 bases separating them. CDR3 size: 13 residues. The DNA for the CDR3 is TGCGCCAGCAGTGAAAGGGGGAACACTGAAGCTTTCTTT. Its protein is CASSERGNTEAFF.

The chain uses TRBV7-2 and TRBJ1-3, with D maybe TRBD1 (5 bases). The CDR3 is 14 residues long. The germline V and J ends were trimmed by 1 base and 5 bases, with 9 bases remaining between them. Per germline, CDR1 SGHTA and CDR2 FQGNSA. The CDR3 sequence: CASSLGGLRNTIYF. CDR3 coding DNA: TGTGCCAGCAGCTTAGGGGGCCTGAGAAACACCATATATTTT.